The TCR beta chain described here comes from a study of response to subunit inactivated influenza vaccine. Study-wide results and caveats: Seasonal influenza vaccination, on each occasion, was suggested by the authors to recruit few new T cells.

After removal of 5 bases from V and 7 bases from J, the junction contained 5 bases not matched to a gene. The CDR3 consists of 14 residues. TCRdb re-analysed the RT-PCR reads in MiXCR, keeping a single row per CDR3 protein. Of hundreds of thousands of distinct CDR3 sequences detected, 25% appear once; the ten largest clones hold over 1.5%. This clonotype occurred a few times. Its cognate antigen is unknown. V usage is TRBV12-3 or TRBV12-4 and J usage is TRBJ1-4; 9 bases are shared with TRBD1. The sample consisted of CD4+ T cells sorted from PBMCs, taken roughly 5 days after vaccination. This TCR was sampled from a man aged 45-65 years who received an inactivated influenza vaccine. The CDR3 region has the DNA TGTGCCAGCAGTAAACAGGGGGCACGTGAAAAACTGTTTTTT. Residues: CASSKQGAREKLFF.